Listed below are T cell receptor beta chains from one sample, sequenced in a study of CD8 T cells in Susac syndrome. Each CDR3 protein is one row after TCRdb ran MiXCR on the immunoSEQ multiplex PCR reads. Of some 450,000 distinct CDR3 sequences in the sample, more than 80% were seen once. Sequencing was carried out using CD8+ T cells from PBMCs. These receptors were collected from a human donor with multiple sclerosis. Each CDR3 is given with its conserved first and last residue. A D gene is named only where the DNA matches it firmly. Clone size is shown for a subset of rows, as once, few, many or a class of expanded clone.

V gene: TRBV7-8; D gene: -; clone size: -; J gene: TRBJ2-7; CDR3 protein: CASSLDGTAREQYF; CDR3 DNA: TGTGCCAGCAGCTTAGATGGGACCGCGCGTGAGCAGTACTTC
V gene: TRBV20-1; D gene: -; clone size: once; J gene: TRBJ2-7; CDR3 protein: CSASLVGADYEQYF; CDR3 DNA: TGCAGTGCTAGTCTCGTGGGGGCGGACTACGAGCAGTACTTC
V gene: TRBV29-1; D gene: -; clone size: once; J gene: TRBJ1-2; CDR3 protein: CSVGTGGLKWGGYTF; CDR3 DNA: TGCAGCGTTGGGACGGGGGGCCTCAAATGGGGTGGCTACACCTTC
V gene: TRBV5-4; D gene: -; clone size: -; J gene: TRBJ2-1; CDR3 protein: CASSLPTFYEGRYNEQFF; CDR3 DNA: TGTGCCAGCAGCTTGCCCACGTTTTATGAGGGGAGGTACAATGAGCAGTTCTTC
V gene: TRBV28; D gene: TRBD1; clone size: -; J gene: TRBJ1-4; CDR3 protein: CASSPGQVATNEKLFF; CDR3 DNA: TGTGCCAGCAGTCCCGGACAGGTTGCAACTAATGAAAAACTGTTTTTT
V gene: TRBV7-9; D gene: TRBD1; clone size: few; J gene: TRBJ2-2; CDR3 protein: CASSSRDRGGDGELFF; CDR3 DNA: TGTGCCAGCAGCTCCCGGGACAGGGGTGGAGACGGGGAGCTGTTTTTT
V gene: TRBV12-5; D gene: TRBD1; clone size: -; J gene: TRBJ1-1; CDR3 protein: CASGWITQGARTMNTEAFF; CDR3 DNA: TGTGCTAGTGGTTGGATAACACAGGGGGCCAGAACCATGAACACTGAAGCTTTCTTT
V gene: TRBV6-5; D gene: -; clone size: -; J gene: TRBJ2-2; CDR3 protein: CASSYGTLNTGELFF; CDR3 DNA: TGTGCCAGCAGTTACGGGACACTGAACACCGGGGAGCTGTTTTTT
V gene: TRBV2; D gene: -; clone size: once; J gene: TRBJ1-4; CDR3 protein: CASSERHTNEKLFF; CDR3 DNA: TGTGCCAGCAGTGAACGACATACAAATGAAAAACTGTTTTTT
V gene: TRBV9; D gene: TRBD2; clone size: -; J gene: TRBJ2-2; CDR3 protein: CASSDSRLAGTRGTGELFF; CDR3 DNA: TGTGCCAGCAGCGATTCGAGACTAGCGGGAACCCGTGGCACCGGGGAGCTGTTTTTT
V gene: TRBV27; D gene: -; clone size: -; J gene: TRBJ2-7; CDR3 protein: CASSFSPSLEQYF; CDR3 DNA: TGTGCCAGCAGTTTCTCCCCCTCCCTTGAGCAGTACTTC
V gene: TRBV7-3; D gene: TRBD2; clone size: few; J gene: TRBJ2-1; CDR3 protein: CASSLSPWTSGSNEQFF; CDR3 DNA: TGTGCCAGCAGCTTAAGCCCCTGGACTAGCGGGAGTAATGAGCAGTTCTTC
V gene: TRBV5-1; D gene: TRBD1; clone size: -; J gene: TRBJ2-7; CDR3 protein: CASSLLRDRDYYEQYF; CDR3 DNA: TGCGCCAGCAGCTTGTTACGGGACAGGGACTACTACGAGCAGTACTTC
V gene: TRBV10-3; D gene: TRBD1; clone size: -; J gene: TRBJ2-7; CDR3 protein: CAISESGTEGYEQYF; CDR3 DNA: TGTGCCATCAGTGAATCCGGGACAGAGGGCTACGAGCAGTACTTC
V gene: TRBV27; D gene: -; clone size: -; J gene: TRBJ1-2; CDR3 protein: CASSLSAPGYGYTF; CDR3 DNA: TGTGCCAGCAGTTTATCGGCCCCGGGCTATGGCTACACCTTC
V gene: TRBV18; D gene: TRBD1; clone size: -; J gene: TRBJ1-5; CDR3 protein: CASSPGTRGNQPQHF; CDR3 DNA: TGTGCCAGCTCACCAGGGACCAGGGGGAATCAGCCCCAGCATTTT
V gene: TRBV6-4; D gene: TRBD2; clone size: -; J gene: TRBJ2-2; CDR3 protein: CASSDVAGGGGELFF; CDR3 DNA: TGTGCCAGCAGTGACGTAGCGGGAGGTGGCGGGGAGCTGTTTTTT
V gene: TRBV28; D gene: -; clone size: -; J gene: TRBJ1-1; CDR3 protein: CASMITENTEAFF; CDR3 DNA: TGTGCCAGCATGATAACAGAGAACACTGAAGCTTTCTTT
V gene: TRBV7-9; D gene: -; clone size: -; J gene: TRBJ2-7; CDR3 protein: CASSFQGNEQYF; CDR3 DNA: TGTGCCAGCAGCTTCCAGGGGAACGAGCAGTACTTC
V gene: TRBV19; D gene: -; clone size: -; J gene: TRBJ2-1; CDR3 protein: CASSTLPGPSHNEQFF; CDR3 DNA: TGTGCCAGTAGTACCCTCCCGGGACCCTCCCACAATGAGCAGTTCTTC
V gene: TRBV25-1; D gene: -; clone size: -; J gene: TRBJ2-2; CDR3 protein: CASSPPGVVTGELFF; CDR3 DNA: TGTGCCAGCAGTCCACCTGGGGTAGTCACCGGGGAGCTGTTTTTT
V gene: TRBV29-1; D gene: -; clone size: -; J gene: TRBJ1-2; CDR3 protein: CSVPNYGYTF; CDR3 DNA: TGCAGCGTTCCAAACTATGGCTACACCTTC
V gene: TRBV12-3/TRBV12-4; D gene: TRBD1; clone size: -; J gene: TRBJ1-4; CDR3 protein: CASSLDGDRREKLFF; CDR3 DNA: TGTGCCAGCAGTTTAGATGGGGACAGGCGTGAAAAACTGTTTTTT
V gene: TRBV20-1; D gene: -; clone size: -; J gene: TRBJ2-3; CDR3 protein: CSAPTYTQGDTQYF; CDR3 DNA: TGCAGTGCCCCGACTTATACCCAGGGGGATACGCAGTATTTT
V gene: TRBV4-1; D gene: TRBD1; clone size: -; J gene: TRBJ1-1; CDR3 protein: CASSPIGGTVQAFF; CDR3 DNA: TGCGCCAGCAGCCCAATAGGGGGGACAGTTCAAGCTTTCTTT
V gene: TRBV27; D gene: TRBD1; clone size: -; J gene: TRBJ1-5; CDR3 protein: CASSLFAGGDQPQHF; CDR3 DNA: TGTGCCAGCAGTTTATTTGCAGGGGGCGATCAGCCCCAGCATTTT
V gene: TRBV19; D gene: -; clone size: -; J gene: TRBJ2-1; CDR3 protein: CASSISRAGYNEQFF; CDR3 DNA: TGTGCCAGTAGTATAAGTAGGGCCGGGTACAATGAGCAGTTCTTC
V gene: TRBV7-3; D gene: -; clone size: -; J gene: TRBJ2-2; CDR3 protein: CASSRQSTAWDTGELFF; CDR3 DNA: TGTGCCAGCAGCCGACAGTCCACAGCTTGGGACACCGGGGAGCTGTTTTTT
V gene: TRBV28; D gene: -; clone size: -; J gene: TRBJ2-1; CDR3 protein: CASSPVRGSGNEQFF; CDR3 DNA: TGTGCCAGCAGCCCAGTGAGGGGTTCGGGTAATGAGCAGTTCTTC
V gene: TRBV4-2; D gene: -; clone size: -; J gene: TRBJ2-2; CDR3 protein: CASSQEGPGELFF; CDR3 DNA: TGTGCCAGCAGCCAAGAAGGCCCCGGGGAGCTGTTTTTT
V gene: TRBV30; D gene: -; clone size: -; J gene: TRBJ2-1; CDR3 protein: CAWSAVGGRGSYNEQFF; CDR3 DNA: TGTGCCTGGAGCGCTGTGGGGGGCAGGGGCTCCTACAATGAGCAGTTCTTC
V gene: TRBV30; D gene: -; clone size: -; J gene: TRBJ2-1; CDR3 protein: CAWSVAYYNEQFF; CDR3 DNA: TGTGCCTGGAGTGTAGCATACTACAATGAGCAGTTCTTC
V gene: TRBV12-3/TRBV12-4; D gene: TRBD1; clone size: -; J gene: TRBJ1-2; CDR3 protein: CASKTADRAGGYTF; CDR3 DNA: TGTGCCAGCAAAACGGCCGACAGGGCGGGTGGCTACACCTTC
V gene: TRBV9; D gene: -; clone size: -; J gene: TRBJ2-5; CDR3 protein: CASSVAGVGETQYF; CDR3 DNA: TGTGCCAGCAGCGTAGCGGGAGTGGGAGAGACCCAGTACTTC
V gene: TRBV6-1; D gene: -; clone size: -; J gene: TRBJ2-2; CDR3 protein: CASRDPRTQEVGELLF; CDR3 DNA: TGTGCCAGCAGAGATCCCAGGACTCAAGAAGTTGGGGAGCTGCTTTTT
V gene: TRBV4-1; D gene: -; clone size: -; J gene: TRBJ1-2; CDR3 protein: CASSQDPGQNYGYTF; CDR3 DNA: TGCGCCAGCAGCCAAGATCCGGGGCAAAACTATGGCTACACCTTC
V gene: TRBV3-1; D gene: -; clone size: -; J gene: TRBJ1-2; CDR3 protein: CASSPYPGHNYGYTF; CDR3 DNA: TGTGCCAGCAGCCCTTATCCGGGACACAACTATGGCTACACCTTC
V gene: TRBV27; D gene: -; clone size: -; J gene: TRBJ2-7; CDR3 protein: CASAPLLRDYEQYF; CDR3 DNA: TGTGCCAGCGCTCCGCTGTTAAGGGACTACGAGCAGTACTTC
V gene: TRBV12-3/TRBV12-4; D gene: -; clone size: -; J gene: TRBJ2-7; CDR3 protein: CASSRLATTYEQYF; CDR3 DNA: TGTGCCAGCAGCCGCCTAGCGACCACCTACGAGCAGTACTTC
V gene: TRBV15; D gene: -; clone size: -; J gene: TRBJ2-1; CDR3 protein: CATSSGPRSSYNEQFF; CDR3 DNA: TGTGCCACCAGCTCGGGACCGCGGAGCTCCTACAATGAGCAGTTCTTC
V gene: TRBV24-1; D gene: TRBD1; clone size: -; J gene: TRBJ2-1; CDR3 protein: CATSEGTGFYNEQFF; CDR3 DNA: TGTGCCACCAGTGAGGGGACAGGGTTTTACAATGAGCAGTTCTTC
V gene: TRBV7-4; D gene: -; clone size: -; J gene: TRBJ2-2; CDR3 protein: CASSLRGLPDNTGELFF; CDR3 DNA: TGTGCCAGCAGCTTAAGAGGGCTTCCCGATAACACCGGGGAGCTGTTTTTT
V gene: TRBV7-6; D gene: -; clone size: -; J gene: TRBJ2-6; CDR3 protein: CASSSQFSGANVLTF; CDR3 DNA: TGTGCCAGCAGCTCTCAGTTCTCTGGGGCCAACGTCCTGACTTTC
V gene: TRBV4-1; D gene: -; clone size: few; J gene: TRBJ2-7; CDR3 protein: CASSQVGAYYEQYF; CDR3 DNA: TGCGCCAGCAGCCAAGTGGGGGCCTACTACGAGCAGTACTTC
V gene: TRBV10-2; D gene: -; clone size: -; J gene: TRBJ2-7; CDR3 protein: CASTLGYYAYEQYF; CDR3 DNA: TGCGCCAGCACCTTGGGCTACTACGCCTACGAGCAGTACTTC
V gene: TRBV14; D gene: TRBD1; clone size: -; J gene: TRBJ2-6; CDR3 protein: CASSPRQGLTGANVLTF; CDR3 DNA: TGTGCCAGCAGCCCCCGACAGGGGCTCACTGGGGCCAACGTCCTGACTTTC
V gene: TRBV30; D gene: -; clone size: -; J gene: TRBJ2-1; CDR3 protein: CAWKGGNEQFF; CDR3 DNA: TGTGCCTGGAAGGGGGGCAATGAGCAGTTCTTC
V gene: TRBV25-1; D gene: TRBD1; clone size: -; J gene: TRBJ2-7; CDR3 protein: CASSAGQGAAYEQYF; CDR3 DNA: TGTGCCAGCAGTGCGGGTCAGGGGGCGGCCTACGAGCAGTACTTC
V gene: TRBV7-9; D gene: TRBD2; clone size: -; J gene: TRBJ2-5; CDR3 protein: CASSLVGLAGEETQYF; CDR3 DNA: TGTGCCAGCAGCCTCGTGGGACTAGCGGGGGAAGAGACCCAGTACTTC
V gene: TRBV24-1; D gene: -; clone size: -; J gene: TRBJ1-2; CDR3 protein: CANDPGEGYTF; CDR3 DNA: TGTGCCAACGACCCGGGGGAAGGCTACACCTTC
V gene: TRBV28; D gene: -; clone size: -; J gene: TRBJ2-7; CDR3 protein: CASSFRDLGLLEQYF; CDR3 DNA: TGTGCCAGCAGTTTCCGGGACTTGGGTCTCCTCGAGCAGTACTTC
V gene: TRBV27; D gene: -; clone size: -; J gene: TRBJ2-7; CDR3 protein: CASSFVPSYEQYF; CDR3 DNA: TGTGCCAGCAGTTTTGTGCCTAGCTACGAGCAGTACTTC
V gene: TRBV29-1; D gene: TRBD2; clone size: -; J gene: TRBJ2-7; CDR3 protein: CSVLPSGTYEQYF; CDR3 DNA: TGCAGCGTCCTTCCTAGCGGTACCTACGAGCAGTACTTC
V gene: TRBV20-1; D gene: -; clone size: -; J gene: TRBJ2-5; CDR3 protein: CSARGRWYQETQYF; CDR3 DNA: TGCAGTGCCCGCGGACGGTGGTACCAAGAGACCCAGTACTTC
V gene: TRBV7-9; D gene: -; clone size: -; J gene: TRBJ2-5; CDR3 protein: CASSLGEQETQYF; CDR3 DNA: TGTGCCAGCAGCTTAGGAGAGCAAGAGACCCAGTACTTC